These 11 T cell receptor beta chains share one sample of origin, sequenced in a study of T cells in Graves' hyperthyroidism and ophthalmopathy. Amplification of TCR beta CDR3 regions was performed using RNA transcripts as template. A set of HTBI primers served as the primers for a first-round RT-PCR of the TCR CDR3. Via MiXCR, TCRdb re-called the multiplex PCR reads, giving one row per CDR3 protein. The repertoire holds 500,000 to 700,000 distinct CDR3 sequences, with about a sixth as singletons. The sequencing sample was made of blood. These receptors came from a woman between 18 and 29 years old with Graves' hyperthyroidism.

This clonotype was detected ten times or more. CDR3 nucleotide sequence: TGCAGTGCTAGAGGGCACCTTACGAATCAGCCCCAGCATTTT. Translating gives CSARGHLTNQPQHF. V is TRBV20-1 and J is TRBJ1-5; D is unresolved. Germline V lookup: CDR1 DFQATT, CDR2 SNEGSKA (reference sequence). Trimming pared 1 base from V and 4 bases from J, leaving 11 bases between. This CDR3 spans 14 amino acids.

This clonotype was detected a few times. The V call is TRBV7-9, the J call TRBJ1-3, with TRBD1 as a possible D gene (6 bases). This CDR3 spans 13 amino acids. Germline V CDR1 and CDR2: SEHNR, FQNEAQ (reference sequence). Trimming took off 6 bases at V and 4 bases at J, with 10 bases between the two ends. This CDR3 reads CASRQGSGNTIYF. The CDR3 DNA is TGTGCCAGCAGACAGGGCTCCGGAAACACCATATATTTT. Filled out from reference TRBV7-9 and TRBJ1-3, the complete variable domain reads DTGVSQNPRHKITKRGQNVTFRCDPISEHNRLYWYRQTLGQGPEFLTYFQNEAQLEKSRLLSDRFSAERPKGSFSTLEIQRTEQGDSAMYLCASRQGSGNTIYFGEGSWLTVV.

The chain links TRBV28 to TRBJ2-7; 13 bases are shared with TRBD2. Trimming removed 6 bases from V and 7 bases from J; junction bases left unmatched: 9. This CDR3 comprises 15 residues. Germline CDR1 is MDHEN and CDR2 is SYDVKM. The CDR3 DNA sequence: TGTGCCAGCAGCCGCGGACTAGCGGGGGCCCTGGAGCAGTACTTC. Translated: CASSRGLAGALEQYF. The whole variable domain, remainder taken from reference TRBV28 and TRBJ2-7, is DVKVTQSSRYLVKRTGEKVFLECVQDMDHENMFWYRQDPGLGLRLIYFSYDVKMKEKGDIPEGYSVSREKKERFSLILESASTNQTSMYLCASSRGLAGALEQYFGPGTRLTVT.

This clonotype was observed at least ten times. The chain combines TRBV2 with TRBJ2-3; 10 bases map to TRBD2. V was pared by 7 bases and J by 1 base, with 11 bases of the junction left unmatched. CDR1 and CDR2 (germline): SNHLY, FYNNEI. The CDR3 is made up of 17 amino acids. CDR3 sequence (DNA): TGTGCCAGCATGGCCCCCGCTAGCGGGGGTCGCACAGATACGCAGTATTTT. Protein: CASMAPASGGRTDTQYF.

The V call is TRBV6-7, the J call TRBJ1-4; 7 nucleotides match TRBD1. TRBV6-7 belongs to the ORF category, with a function that is uncertain. This CDR3 is 16 amino acids long. The V gene end was trimmed by 2 bases and the J gene end by 0 bases; junction bases not matched to a gene: 3. DNA of the CDR3: TGTGCCAGCAGTTACCCGGACAGGACAACTAATGAAAAACTGTTTTTT. Its protein product is CASSYPDRTTNEKLFF.

At least ten counts were recorded for this clonotype. The DNA for the CDR3 is TGCAGTGCAGAGCAGGGGGTTGTCACTGAAGCTTTCTTT. Protein sequence: CSAEQGVVTEAFF. V usage is TRBV20-1 and J usage is TRBJ1-1; 7 nucleotides align to TRBD1. CDR1 and CDR2 from the germline V gene are DFQATT and SNEGSKA (reference sequence). Trimming cost V 6 bases and J 4 bases; bases outside gene matches: 8. The CDR3 runs to 13 residues.

This clonotype was counted many times. The rearrangement uses TRBV20-1 and TRBJ2-3; 10 nucleotides match TRBD2. The V and J ends lost 5 bases and 2 bases, in that order; junction bases with no gene match: 10. Germline-derived CDR1 and CDR2 are DFQATT and SNEGSKA (reference sequence). This CDR3 is built from 16 residues. This CDR3 is CSASHPTSGNTDTQYF. CDR3 sequence (DNA): TGCAGTGCTTCTCACCCCACTAGCGGGAACACAGATACGCAGTATTTT.

In its sample, this clonotype was seen once. J is TRBJ2-1 and V is TRBV9; D may match TRBD1 or TRBD2 (6 bases each). V lost 6 bases and J lost 5, with 18 bases in between. Germline loops: CDR1 SGDLS, CDR2 YYNGEE. This CDR3 region has 15 residues. Here the CDR3 DNA reads TGTGCCAGCACCCCTAGGGGGGACTCAAACAATGAGCAGTTCTTC. It yields the protein CASTPRGDSNNEQFF.

This clonotype was detected a few times. The V and J genes are TRBV12-3 or TRBV12-4 and TRBJ2-5; D tentatively fits TRBD1 or TRBD2 (5 bases each). The V gene lost 5 bases and the J gene lost 5 bases, with 15 bases spanning the gap. This CDR3 is built from 14 residues. CDR3 in amino acids: CASSPGGGTETQYF. CDR3 nucleotide sequence: TGTGCCAGCAGTCCCGGTGGGGGTACGGAGACCCAGTACTTC.

Ten or more counts support this clonotype. V is TRBV20-1 and J is TRBJ1-4, with D tentatively TRBD1 (6 bases). Trimming cost V 6 bases and J 5 bases, with 13 bases left between them. Germline values: CDR1 DFQATT, CDR2 SNEGSKA (reference sequence). The CDR3 is made up of 13 amino acids. CDR3 in amino acids: CSAPWGRNEKLFF. The CDR3 DNA follows: TGCAGTGCCCCATGGGGGCGGAATGAAAAACTGTTTTTT.

The chain carries TRBV10-3 and TRBJ2-3; 10 bases line up with TRBD2. J lost 0 bases, V lost 6 bases, and 0 bases had no gene match. The length of the CDR3 is 14 residues. Germline values: CDR1 ENHRY, CDR2 SYGVKD. CDR3 in amino acids: CAIRTSGSTDTQYF. The CDR3 bases are TGTGCCATCAGGACTAGCGGGAGCACAGATACGCAGTATTTT.